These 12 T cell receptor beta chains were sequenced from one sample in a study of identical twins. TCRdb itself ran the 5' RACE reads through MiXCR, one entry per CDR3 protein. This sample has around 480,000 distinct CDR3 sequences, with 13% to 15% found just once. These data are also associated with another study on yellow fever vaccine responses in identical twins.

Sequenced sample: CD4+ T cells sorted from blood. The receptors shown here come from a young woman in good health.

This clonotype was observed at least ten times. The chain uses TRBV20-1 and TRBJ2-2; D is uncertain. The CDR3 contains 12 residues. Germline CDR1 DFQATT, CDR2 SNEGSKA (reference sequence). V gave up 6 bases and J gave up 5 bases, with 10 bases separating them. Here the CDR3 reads CSASWETGELFF. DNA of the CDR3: TGCAGTGCCAGCTGGGAAACCGGGGAGCTGTTTTTT.

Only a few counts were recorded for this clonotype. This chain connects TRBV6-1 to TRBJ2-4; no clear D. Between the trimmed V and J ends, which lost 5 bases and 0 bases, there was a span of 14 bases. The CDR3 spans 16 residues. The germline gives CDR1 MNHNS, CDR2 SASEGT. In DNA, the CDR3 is TGTGCCAGCAGTCCCCGTTGGGGTTTAGCCAAAAACATTCAGTACTTC. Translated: CASSPRWGLAKNIQYF.

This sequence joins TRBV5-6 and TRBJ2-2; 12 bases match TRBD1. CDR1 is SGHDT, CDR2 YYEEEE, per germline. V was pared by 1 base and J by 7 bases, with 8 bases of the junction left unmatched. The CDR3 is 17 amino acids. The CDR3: CASSLSRDRGRHGELFF. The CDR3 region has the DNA TGTGCCAGCAGCTTGTCACGGGACAGGGGGCGGCACGGGGAGCTGTTTTTT.

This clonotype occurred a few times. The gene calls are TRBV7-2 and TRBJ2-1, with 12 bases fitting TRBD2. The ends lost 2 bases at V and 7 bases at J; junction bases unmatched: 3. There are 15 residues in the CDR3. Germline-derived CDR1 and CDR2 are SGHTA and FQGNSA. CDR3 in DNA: TGTGCCAGCAGCTTAATGCTAGCGGGGGGGAATGAGCAGTTCTTC. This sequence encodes CASSLMLAGGNEQFF. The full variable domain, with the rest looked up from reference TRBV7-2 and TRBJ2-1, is GAGVSQSPSNKVTEKGKDVELRCDPISGHTALYWYRQSLGQGLEFLIYFQGNSAPDKSGLPSDRFSAERTGGSVSTLTIQRTQQEDSAVYLCASSLMLAGGNEQFFGPGTRLTVL.

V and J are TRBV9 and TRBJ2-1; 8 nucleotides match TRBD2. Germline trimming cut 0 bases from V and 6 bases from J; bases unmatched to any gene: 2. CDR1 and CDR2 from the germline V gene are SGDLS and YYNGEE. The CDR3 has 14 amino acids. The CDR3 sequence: CASSVVSGGNEQFF. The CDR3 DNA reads TGTGCCAGCAGCGTAGTGAGCGGGGGCAATGAGCAGTTCTTC.

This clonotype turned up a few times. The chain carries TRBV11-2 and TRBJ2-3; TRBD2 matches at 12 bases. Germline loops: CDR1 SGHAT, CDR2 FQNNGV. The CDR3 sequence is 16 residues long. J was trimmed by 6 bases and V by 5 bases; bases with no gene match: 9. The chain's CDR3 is CASSHLAGGHADTQYF. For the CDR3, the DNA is TGTGCCAGCAGCCATCTAGCGGGGGGGCATGCGGATACGCAGTATTTT.

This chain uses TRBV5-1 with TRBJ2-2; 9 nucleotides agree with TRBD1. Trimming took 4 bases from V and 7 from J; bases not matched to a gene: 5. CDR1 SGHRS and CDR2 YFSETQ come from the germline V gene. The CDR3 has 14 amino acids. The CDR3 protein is CASSPNRGHGELFF. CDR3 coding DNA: TGCGCCAGCAGCCCGAACAGGGGGCACGGGGAGCTGTTTTTT. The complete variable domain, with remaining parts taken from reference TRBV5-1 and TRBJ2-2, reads KAGVTQTPRYLIKTRGQQVTLSCSPISGHRSVSWYQQTPGQGLQFLFEYFSETQRNKGNFPGRFSGRQFSNSRSEMNVSTLELGDSALYLCASSPNRGHGELFFGEGSRLTVL.

For the CDR3, the DNA is TGTGCCAGCAGCTTAGGCGGGAGAGGGACGAGCACAGATACGCAGTATTTT. This gives the protein CASSLGGRGTSTDTQYF. The rearrangement uses TRBV7-2 and TRBJ2-3; 7 bases fit TRBD2. The CDR3 spans 17 residues. With V trimmed by 1 base and J by 0 bases, 7 bases remained unmatched. Germline CDR1 reads SGHTA; CDR2 reads FQGNSA.

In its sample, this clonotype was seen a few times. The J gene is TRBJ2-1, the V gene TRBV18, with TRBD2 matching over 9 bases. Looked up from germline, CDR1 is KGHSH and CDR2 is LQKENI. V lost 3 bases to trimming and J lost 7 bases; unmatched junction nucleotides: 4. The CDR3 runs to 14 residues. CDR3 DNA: TGTGCCAGCTCACCCCAAGGACTAGCGAATGAGCAGTTCTTC. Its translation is CASSPQGLANEQFF.

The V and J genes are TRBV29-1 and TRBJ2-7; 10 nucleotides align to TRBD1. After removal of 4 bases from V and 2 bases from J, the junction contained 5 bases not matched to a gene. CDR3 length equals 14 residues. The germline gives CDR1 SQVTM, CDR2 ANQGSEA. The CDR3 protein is CSVGGDRGTYEQYF. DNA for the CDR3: TGCAGCGTTGGGGGGGACAGGGGAACCTACGAGCAGTACTTC.

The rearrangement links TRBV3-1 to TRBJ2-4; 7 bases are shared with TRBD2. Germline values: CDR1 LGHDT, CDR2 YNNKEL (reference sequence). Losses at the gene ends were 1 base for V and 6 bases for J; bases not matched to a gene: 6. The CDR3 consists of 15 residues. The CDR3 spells CASSQGAGLGNIQYF. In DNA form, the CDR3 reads TGTGCCAGCAGCCAAGGAGCGGGATTGGGAAACATTCAGTACTTC.

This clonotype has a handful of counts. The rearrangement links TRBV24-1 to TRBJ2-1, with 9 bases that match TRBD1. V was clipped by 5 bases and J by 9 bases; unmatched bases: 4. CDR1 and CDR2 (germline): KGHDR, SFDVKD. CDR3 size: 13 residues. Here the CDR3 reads CATSGTGALEQFF. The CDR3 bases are TGTGCCACCAGTGGGACAGGGGCTCTTGAGCAGTTCTTC.